This TCR beta chain originates from a study of radiotherapy plus CTLA-4 blockade in lung cancer. Overall study context: Objective responses arose in over 15% of patients, and 25% to 35% experienced disease control. Study-wide points: Tumor-origin TCR clones grew in blood after radiotherapy plus ipilimumab. Reports state that early shifts in blood T cell clones, with interferon-beta, best predicted response.

The germline V gene encodes CDR1 SEHNR and CDR2 FQNEAQ (reference sequence). The CDR3 runs to 15 residues. Chemo-refractory metastatic non-small-cell lung cancer patients underwent focal radiation alongside CTLA-4 blockade with ipilimumab. In regard to this clone: The antigen is unknown. An end of the junction differs from the germline gene, which may be a read error.

The assay was immunoSEQ multiplex PCR, and TCRdb's table has in-frame clones only and misses some. In the table there are about 62,000 clones, approximately 76% of which are singletons. Sequenced material: peripheral blood, taken from a patient treated with radiotherapy plus ipilimumab. The chain uses TRBV7-9 and TRBJ2-5, with 12 bases lining up with TRBD1. The TCR sequence derives from a human donor with non-small cell lung cancer who had a complete response to radiotherapy plus ipilimumab. The CDR3 sequence: CASNNEGGTGGPGDF. The DNA of the CDR3 is TGTGCCAGCAACAATGAGGGGGGGACAGGGGGCCCGGGGGACTTC.